This T cell receptor (beta chain) was recovered during a study of shared clonotypes between healthy human individuals. General study findings and limits: Memory subsets generally showed smaller estimated richness than naive subsets did. An expected dependence of interdonor clonotype sharing on sequencing depth was noted.

Worth noting for this clone: The antigen is undetermined. The sample contains more than one DNA sequence encoding this CDR3.

Per sorted-subset replicate PCR, input was around 220 ng DNA, representing about 29,000 T cell genomes. Profiled with immunoSEQ multiplex PCR; TCRdb holds only in-frame clones, not every one. The table lists about 2.1 million clones, under 95% of them singletons. CD8 cells classed as naive were CD45RO-negative and positively selected for CCR7, excluding terminally differentiated effector memory CD45RA+ cells. The CDR3 is 14 residues long. Trimming took off 4 bases at V and 2 bases at J, with 12 bases between the two ends. Germline-derived CDR1 and CDR2 are LNHDA and SQIVND (reference sequence). This chain uses TRBV19 with TRBJ2-7; D tentatively fits TRBD1 or TRBD2 (5 bases each). The sequenced sample consisted of naive CD8+ T cells from PBMCs. This sequence originates from a man aged 18 to 30 in good health. Some clones in this sample may be carry-over from other donors' samples. The CDR3 reads CASSTRDGTYEQYF. CDR3 nucleotides: TGTGCCAGTAGTACTCGGGACGGGACCTACGAGCAGTACTTC.